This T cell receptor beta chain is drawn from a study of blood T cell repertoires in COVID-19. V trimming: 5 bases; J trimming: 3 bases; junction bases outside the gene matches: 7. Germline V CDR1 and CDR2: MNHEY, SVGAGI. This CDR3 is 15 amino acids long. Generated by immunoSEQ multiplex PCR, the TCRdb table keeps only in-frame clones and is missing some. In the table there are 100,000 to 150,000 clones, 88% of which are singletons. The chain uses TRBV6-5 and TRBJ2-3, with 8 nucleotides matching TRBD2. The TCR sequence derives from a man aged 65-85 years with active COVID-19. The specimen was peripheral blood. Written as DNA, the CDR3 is TGTGCCAGCAGTCTGACGGGAGGGCGAACAGATACGCAGTATTTT. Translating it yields CASSLTGGRTDTQYF.